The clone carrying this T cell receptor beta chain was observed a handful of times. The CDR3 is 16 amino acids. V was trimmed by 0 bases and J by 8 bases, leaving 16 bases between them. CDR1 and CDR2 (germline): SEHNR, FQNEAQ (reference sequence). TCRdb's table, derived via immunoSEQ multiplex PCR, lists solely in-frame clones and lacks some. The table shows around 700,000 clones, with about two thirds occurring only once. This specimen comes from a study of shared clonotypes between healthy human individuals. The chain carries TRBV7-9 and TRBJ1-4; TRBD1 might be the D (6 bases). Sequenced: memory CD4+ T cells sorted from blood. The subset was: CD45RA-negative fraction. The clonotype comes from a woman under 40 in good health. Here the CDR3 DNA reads TGTGCCAGCAGCTTAGCCCTTGTAGGGGGTAAGGAAAAACTGTTTTTT. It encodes CASSLALVGGKEKLFF.